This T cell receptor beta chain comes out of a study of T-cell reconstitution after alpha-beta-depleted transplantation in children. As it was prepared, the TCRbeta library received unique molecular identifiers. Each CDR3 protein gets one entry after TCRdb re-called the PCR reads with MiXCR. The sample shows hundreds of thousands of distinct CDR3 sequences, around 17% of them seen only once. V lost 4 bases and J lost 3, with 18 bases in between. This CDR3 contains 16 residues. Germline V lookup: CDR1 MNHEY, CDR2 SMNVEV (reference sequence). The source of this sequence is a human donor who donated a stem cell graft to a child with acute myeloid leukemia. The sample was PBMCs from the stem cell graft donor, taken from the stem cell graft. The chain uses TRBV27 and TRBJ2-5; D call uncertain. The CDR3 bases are TGTGCCAGCAGTTCATCCTGGACGTACCCAAAAGAGACCCAGTACTTC. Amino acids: CASSSSWTYPKETQYF.